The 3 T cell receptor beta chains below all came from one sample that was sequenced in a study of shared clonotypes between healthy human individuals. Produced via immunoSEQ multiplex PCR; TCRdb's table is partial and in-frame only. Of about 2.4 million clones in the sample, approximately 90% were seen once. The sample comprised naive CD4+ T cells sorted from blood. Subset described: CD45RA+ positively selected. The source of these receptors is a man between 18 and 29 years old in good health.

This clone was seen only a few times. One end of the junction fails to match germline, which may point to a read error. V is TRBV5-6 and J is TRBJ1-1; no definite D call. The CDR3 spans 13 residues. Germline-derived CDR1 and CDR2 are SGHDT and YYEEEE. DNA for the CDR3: TGTGCCAGCAGCTTTTTAGTTAACAGTGAAGCTTTCTTT. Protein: CASSFLVNSEAFF.

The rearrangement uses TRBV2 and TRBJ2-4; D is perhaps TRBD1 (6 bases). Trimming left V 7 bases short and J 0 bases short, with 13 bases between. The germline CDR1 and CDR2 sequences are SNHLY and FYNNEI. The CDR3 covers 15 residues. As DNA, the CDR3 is TGTGCCAGCAATCAGGGGTCCTTAGCCAAAAACATTCAGTACTTC. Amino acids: CASNQGSLAKNIQYF.

The DNA for the CDR3 is TGTGCCAGCAGCAAAGGGCGGGGATCCTACACAGATACGCAGTATTTT. Amino acid sequence: CASSKGRGSYTDTQYF. The chain joins TRBV9 to TRBJ2-3; a weak D match, TRBD2 (6 bases). Deletions cut 4 bases from V and 2 bases from J, with 17 bases between. Germline V gene lookup returns CDR1 SGDLS and CDR2 YYNGEE. The CDR3 is made up of 16 amino acids.